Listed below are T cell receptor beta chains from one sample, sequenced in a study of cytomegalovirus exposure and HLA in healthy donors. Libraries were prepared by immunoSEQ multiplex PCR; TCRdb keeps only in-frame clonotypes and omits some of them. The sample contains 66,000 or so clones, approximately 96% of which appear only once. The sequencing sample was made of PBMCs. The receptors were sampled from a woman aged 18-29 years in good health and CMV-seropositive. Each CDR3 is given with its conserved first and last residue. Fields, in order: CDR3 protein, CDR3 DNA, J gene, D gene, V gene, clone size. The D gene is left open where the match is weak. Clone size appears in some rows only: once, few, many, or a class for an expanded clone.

CDR3aa: CASSEGGNGELFF
CDR3nt: TGCGCCAGCAGTGAGGGCGGAAACGGGGAGCTGTTTTTT
j_gene: TRBJ2-2
d_gene: NA
v_gene: TRBV10-1
abundance: NA

CDR3aa: CASSVAAGRRSEQYF
CDR3nt: TGTGCCAGCAGCGTAGCTGCGGGGCGGAGGAGCGAGCAGTACTTC
j_gene: TRBJ2-7
d_gene: NA
v_gene: TRBV9
abundance: NA

CDR3aa: CASSVRDRATNTEAFF
CDR3nt: TGTGCCAGTAGTGTCCGGGACAGGGCAACGAACACTGAAGCTTTCTTT
j_gene: TRBJ1-1
d_gene: TRBD1
v_gene: TRBV19
abundance: NA

CDR3aa: CASSFGQSTYEQYF
CDR3nt: TGCGCCAGCAGCTTCGGACAATCCACCTACGAGCAGTACTTC
j_gene: TRBJ2-7
d_gene: NA
v_gene: TRBV5-1
abundance: NA

CDR3aa: CASSPIGTETRYTF
CDR3nt: TGTGCCAGCAGTCCAATTGGGACAGAAACGCGCTACACCTTC
j_gene: TRBJ1-2
d_gene: TRBD1
v_gene: TRBV27
abundance: NA

CDR3aa: CASSYWETGTYGYTF
CDR3nt: TGTGCCAGCAGTTACTGGGAGACAGGGACTTATGGCTACACCTTC
j_gene: TRBJ1-2
d_gene: TRBD1
v_gene: TRBV6-5
abundance: NA

CDR3aa: CASSLDRSWRNSGNTIYF
CDR3nt: TGTGCCAGCAGTCTCGACAGGAGTTGGAGAAACTCTGGAAACACCATATATTTT
j_gene: TRBJ1-3
d_gene: NA
v_gene: TRBV28
abundance: NA

CDR3aa: CSVGLAAYEQYF
CDR3nt: TGCAGCGTTGGACTAGCGGCCTACGAGCAGTACTTC
j_gene: TRBJ2-7
d_gene: TRBD2
v_gene: TRBV29-1
abundance: NA

CDR3aa: CASSQPGQVTDTQYF
CDR3nt: TGCGCCAGCAGCCAACCCGGACAGGTCACAGATACGCAGTATTTT
j_gene: TRBJ2-3
d_gene: TRBD1
v_gene: TRBV4-1
abundance: NA

CDR3aa: CASSEGGEQYF
CDR3nt: TGTGCCAGCAGTGAAGGAGGCGAGCAGTACTTC
j_gene: TRBJ2-7
d_gene: NA
v_gene: TRBV2
abundance: NA

CDR3aa: CASSQVAGWGGETQYF
CDR3nt: TGTGCCAGCAGCCAAGTCGCAGGGTGGGGAGGAGAGACCCAGTACTTC
j_gene: TRBJ2-5
d_gene: NA
v_gene: TRBV14
abundance: NA

CDR3aa: CASSDYGSNSYNEQFF
CDR3nt: TGTGCCAGCAGTGATTACGGGAGTAACTCCTACAATGAGCAGTTCTTC
j_gene: TRBJ2-1
d_gene: NA
v_gene: TRBV6-1
abundance: NA

CDR3aa: CASSQGSHEQYF
CDR3nt: TGTGCCAGCAGCCAAGGTAGCCACGAGCAGTACTTC
j_gene: TRBJ2-7
d_gene: NA
v_gene: TRBV14
abundance: once

CDR3aa: CASSQGRTSGNEQFF
CDR3nt: TGCGCCAGCAGCCAAGGGAGAACTAGTGGCAATGAGCAGTTCTTC
j_gene: TRBJ2-1
d_gene: NA
v_gene: TRBV4-1
abundance: NA

CDR3aa: CASNLQGATTEAFF
CDR3nt: TGTGCCAGCAATCTACAGGGGGCGACCACTGAAGCTTTCTTT
j_gene: TRBJ1-1
d_gene: TRBD1
v_gene: TRBV27
abundance: NA

CDR3aa: CASSPSPDRISREAFF
CDR3nt: TGCGCCAGCAGCCCCTCCCCCGACAGGATCAGTCGCGAAGCTTTCTTT
j_gene: TRBJ1-1
d_gene: NA
v_gene: TRBV5-1
abundance: NA

CDR3aa: CASSVASGTTPTHEQFF
CDR3nt: TGTGCCAGCAGCGTAGCTAGCGGGACTACCCCTACCCATGAGCAGTTCTTC
j_gene: TRBJ2-1
d_gene: TRBD2
v_gene: TRBV9
abundance: NA

CDR3aa: CASSLFRDEQYF
CDR3nt: TGTGCCAGCAGCTTATTTCGTGACGAGCAGTACTTC
j_gene: TRBJ2-7
d_gene: NA
v_gene: TRBV11-2
abundance: NA

CDR3aa: CASSANRGQGGYTF
CDR3nt: TGTGCCAGCAGCGCGAACAGGGGGCAGGGTGGCTACACCTTC
j_gene: TRBJ1-2
d_gene: TRBD1
v_gene: TRBV6-4
abundance: NA

CDR3aa: CASSPERGGRASDEQYF
CDR3nt: TGTGCCAGCAGCCCTGAACGGGGGGGGAGAGCGAGCGACGAGCAGTACTTC
j_gene: TRBJ2-7
d_gene: TRBD2
v_gene: TRBV27
abundance: NA

CDR3aa: CASSDGETGELFF
CDR3nt: TGCGCCAGCAGTGATGGAGAGACCGGGGAGCTGTTTTTT
j_gene: TRBJ2-2
d_gene: NA
v_gene: TRBV10-1
abundance: NA

CDR3aa: CASSQETLLRLPREQYF
CDR3nt: TGCGCCAGCAGCCAAGAAACCCTCCTTAGACTCCCAAGGGAGCAGTACTTC
j_gene: TRBJ2-7
d_gene: NA
v_gene: TRBV4-1
abundance: NA

CDR3aa: CASSPGTGGHGYTF
CDR3nt: TGTGCCAGCAGCCCCGGGACAGGGGGTCATGGCTACACCTTC
j_gene: TRBJ1-2
d_gene: TRBD1
v_gene: TRBV7-3
abundance: once

CDR3aa: CASSYGLSYEQYF
CDR3nt: TGTGCCAGCAGTTACGGACTCTCCTACGAGCAGTACTTC
j_gene: TRBJ2-7
d_gene: NA
v_gene: TRBV6-5
abundance: NA

CDR3aa: CASSLGGVTEAFF
CDR3nt: TGCGCCAGCAGCTTGGGGGGGGTCACTGAAGCTTTCTTT
j_gene: TRBJ1-1
d_gene: NA
v_gene: TRBV5-1
abundance: NA

CDR3aa: CASSGLAGIPYNEQFF
CDR3nt: TGTGCCAGCAGCGGACTAGCGGGAATACCCTACAATGAGCAGTTCTTC
j_gene: TRBJ2-1
d_gene: TRBD2
v_gene: TRBV5-4
abundance: NA

CDR3aa: CASSRPGQKNTEAFF
CDR3nt: TGTGCCAGCAGCCGTCCGGGACAGAAGAACACTGAAGCTTTCTTT
j_gene: TRBJ1-1
d_gene: TRBD1
v_gene: TRBV5-6
abundance: NA

CDR3aa: CAWSRQGREPMNTEAFF
CDR3nt: TGTGCCTGGAGCAGACAGGGGAGGGAGCCTATGAACACTGAAGCTTTCTTT
j_gene: TRBJ1-1
d_gene: TRBD1
v_gene: TRBV30
abundance: NA

CDR3aa: CASSSKPGQFYGYEQYF
CDR3nt: TGTGCCAGCAGCTCAAAACCGGGACAGTTTTATGGTTACGAGCAGTACTTC
j_gene: TRBJ2-7
d_gene: TRBD1
v_gene: TRBV5-6
abundance: NA

CDR3aa: CASSQDRGRYEQYF
CDR3nt: TGCGCCAGCAGCCAAGACAGGGGGCGGTACGAGCAGTACTTC
j_gene: TRBJ2-7
d_gene: TRBD1
v_gene: TRBV4-1
abundance: NA

CDR3aa: CASSQDPTGAAPRTDTQYF
CDR3nt: TGTGCCAGCAGCCAGGACCCAACAGGGGCCGCTCCCCGCACAGATACGCAGTATTTT
j_gene: TRBJ2-3
d_gene: TRBD1
v_gene: TRBV4-2
abundance: NA

CDR3aa: CASSLGSGVNEQFF
CDR3nt: TGTGCCAGCAGCTTAGGGTCAGGGGTCAATGAGCAGTTCTTC
j_gene: TRBJ2-1
d_gene: NA
v_gene: TRBV7-3
abundance: NA

CDR3aa: CASIYGGHEQYF
CDR3nt: TGTGCCAGCATCTACGGGGGACACGAGCAGTACTTC
j_gene: TRBJ2-7
d_gene: NA
v_gene: TRBV6-1
abundance: NA

CDR3aa: CAIQGMVSNQPQHF
CDR3nt: TGTGCCATCCAGGGGATGGTAAGCAATCAGCCCCAGCATTTT
j_gene: TRBJ1-5
d_gene: NA
v_gene: TRBV27
abundance: once

CDR3aa: CASKERPSSTDTQYF
CDR3nt: TGTGCCAGCAAAGAGAGGCCCTCTAGCACAGATACGCAGTATTTT
j_gene: TRBJ2-3
d_gene: NA
v_gene: TRBV2
abundance: NA

CDR3aa: CASSLDGASYNEQFF
CDR3nt: TGTGCCAGCAGCTTGGATGGGGCCTCCTACAATGAGCAGTTCTTC
j_gene: TRBJ2-1
d_gene: NA
v_gene: TRBV7-2
abundance: NA

CDR3aa: CAISDMGTTRGELFF
CDR3nt: TGTGCCATCAGTGATATGGGGACTACGCGCGGGGAGCTGTTTTTT
j_gene: TRBJ2-2
d_gene: TRBD2
v_gene: TRBV10-3
abundance: NA

CDR3aa: CASSLNADTYNEQFF
CDR3nt: TGCGCCAGCAGCTTGAACGCGGATACCTACAATGAGCAGTTCTTC
j_gene: TRBJ2-1
d_gene: NA
v_gene: TRBV5-1
abundance: NA

CDR3aa: CASSLGHINEKLFF
CDR3nt: TGTGCCAGCAGTTTGGGGCACATTAATGAAAAACTGTTTTTT
j_gene: TRBJ1-4
d_gene: NA
v_gene: TRBV28
abundance: NA

CDR3aa: CAWSVQTVYEQYF
CDR3nt: TGTGCCTGGAGTGTACAAACCGTGTACGAGCAGTACTTC
j_gene: TRBJ2-7
d_gene: NA
v_gene: TRBV30
abundance: NA

CDR3aa: CASSLGRGQGFDNQPQHF
CDR3nt: TGTGCCAGCAGCTTAGGGAGGGGGCAAGGATTTGACAATCAGCCCCAGCATTTT
j_gene: TRBJ1-5
d_gene: TRBD1
v_gene: TRBV7-2
abundance: NA

CDR3aa: CATTRGQGYTEAFF
CDR3nt: TGTGCCACCACTCGGGGACAGGGGTACACTGAAGCTTTCTTT
j_gene: TRBJ1-1
d_gene: TRBD1
v_gene: TRBV19
abundance: NA

CDR3aa: CASSEGTGHFSSYNEQFF
CDR3nt: TGTGCCAGCAGTGAAGGGACAGGTCATTTTAGCTCCTACAATGAGCAGTTCTTC
j_gene: TRBJ2-1
d_gene: TRBD1
v_gene: TRBV6-1
abundance: NA

CDR3aa: CSVEEGIDREDNQPQHF
CDR3nt: TGCAGCGTTGAAGAAGGAATCGACAGGGAAGACAATCAGCCCCAGCATTTT
j_gene: TRBJ1-5
d_gene: TRBD1
v_gene: TRBV29-1
abundance: NA

CDR3aa: CASSHDSSQPQHF
CDR3nt: TGTGCCAGCAGTCACGACTCTTCTCAGCCCCAGCATTTT
j_gene: TRBJ1-5
d_gene: NA
v_gene: TRBV28
abundance: NA

CDR3aa: CASIGGTEAFF
CDR3nt: TGTGCCAGCATCGGGGGGACTGAAGCTTTCTTT
j_gene: TRBJ1-1
d_gene: NA
v_gene: TRBV28
abundance: NA

CDR3aa: CAWSRQGTTDTQYF
CDR3nt: TGTGCCTGGAGTAGGCAGGGTACCACAGATACGCAGTATTTT
j_gene: TRBJ2-3
d_gene: NA
v_gene: TRBV30
abundance: NA

CDR3aa: CAISQTVTPDEQYF
CDR3nt: TGTGCCATCAGCCAGACAGTGACCCCTGACGAGCAGTACTTC
j_gene: TRBJ2-7
d_gene: NA
v_gene: TRBV10-3
abundance: NA